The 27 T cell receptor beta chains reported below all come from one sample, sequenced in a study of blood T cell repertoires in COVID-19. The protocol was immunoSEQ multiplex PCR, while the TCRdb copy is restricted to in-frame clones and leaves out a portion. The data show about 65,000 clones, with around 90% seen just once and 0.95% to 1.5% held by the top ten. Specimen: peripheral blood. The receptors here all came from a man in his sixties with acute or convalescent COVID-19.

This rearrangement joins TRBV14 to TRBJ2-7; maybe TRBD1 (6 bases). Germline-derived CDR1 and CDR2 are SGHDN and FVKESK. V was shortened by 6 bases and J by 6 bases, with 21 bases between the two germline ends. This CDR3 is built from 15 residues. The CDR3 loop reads CASRIRDTTSGEQYF. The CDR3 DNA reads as TGTGCCAGCAGAATCCGGGACACAACGTCGGGCGAGCAGTACTTC.

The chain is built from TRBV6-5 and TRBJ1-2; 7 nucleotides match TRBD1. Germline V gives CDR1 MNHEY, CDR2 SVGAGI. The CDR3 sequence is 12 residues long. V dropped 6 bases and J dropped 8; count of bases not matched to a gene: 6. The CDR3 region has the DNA TGTGCCAGCAGGACAGGGTCTCGGGGCTACACCTTC. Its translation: CASRTGSRGYTF.

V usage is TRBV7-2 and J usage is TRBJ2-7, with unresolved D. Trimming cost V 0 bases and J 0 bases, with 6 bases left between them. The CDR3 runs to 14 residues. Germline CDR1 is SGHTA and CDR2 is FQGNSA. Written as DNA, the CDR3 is TGTGCCAGCAGCTTAGCGTATAGCTCCTACGAGCAGTACTTC. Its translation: CASSLAYSSYEQYF.

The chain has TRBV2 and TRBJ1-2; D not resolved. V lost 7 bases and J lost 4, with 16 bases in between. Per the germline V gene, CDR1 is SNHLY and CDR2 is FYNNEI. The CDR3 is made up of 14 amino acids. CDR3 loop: CASKVPGRGYGYTF. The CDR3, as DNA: TGTGCCAGCAAGGTCCCGGGTCGCGGCTATGGCTACACCTTC.

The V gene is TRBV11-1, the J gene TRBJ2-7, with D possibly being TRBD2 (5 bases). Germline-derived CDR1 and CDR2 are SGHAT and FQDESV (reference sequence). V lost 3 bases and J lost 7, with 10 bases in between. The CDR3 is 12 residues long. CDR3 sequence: CASSFGWREQYF. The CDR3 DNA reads TGTGCCAGCAGCTTTGGGTGGAGGGAGCAGTACTTC.

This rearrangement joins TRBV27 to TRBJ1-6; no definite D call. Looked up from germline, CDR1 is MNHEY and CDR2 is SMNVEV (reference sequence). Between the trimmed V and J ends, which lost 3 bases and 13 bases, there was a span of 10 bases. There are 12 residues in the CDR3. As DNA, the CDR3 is TGTGCCAGCAGTTTTGGCCTTACCCCCCTCCACTTT. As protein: CASSFGLTPLHF.

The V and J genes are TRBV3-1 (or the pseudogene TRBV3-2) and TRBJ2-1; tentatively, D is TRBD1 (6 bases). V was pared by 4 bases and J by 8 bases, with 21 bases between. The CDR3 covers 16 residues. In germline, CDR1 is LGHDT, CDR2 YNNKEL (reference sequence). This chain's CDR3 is CASSPLQGSDFDEQFF. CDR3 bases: TGTGCCAGCAGCCCCCTACAGGGTAGTGATTTCGATGAGCAGTTCTTC.

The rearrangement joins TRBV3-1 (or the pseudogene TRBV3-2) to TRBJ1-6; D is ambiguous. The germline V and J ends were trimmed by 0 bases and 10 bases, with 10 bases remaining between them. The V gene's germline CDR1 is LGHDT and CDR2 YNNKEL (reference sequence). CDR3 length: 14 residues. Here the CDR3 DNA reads TGTGCCAGCAGCCAAGAGGCCGTGATCTCACCCCTCCACTTT. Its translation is CASSQEAVISPLHF.

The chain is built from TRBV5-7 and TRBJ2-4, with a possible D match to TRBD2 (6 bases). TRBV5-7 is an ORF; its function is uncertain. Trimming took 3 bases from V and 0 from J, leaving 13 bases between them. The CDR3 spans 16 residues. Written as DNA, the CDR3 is TGTGCCAGCAGCTGGGGGACTGATCTAGCCAAAAACATTCAGTACTTC. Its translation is CASSWGTDLAKNIQYF.

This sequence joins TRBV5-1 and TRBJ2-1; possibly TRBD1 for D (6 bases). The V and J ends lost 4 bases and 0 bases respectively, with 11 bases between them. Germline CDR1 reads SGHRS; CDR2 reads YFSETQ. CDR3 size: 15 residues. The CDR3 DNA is TGCGCCAGCAGCCGGACCAGGGGCTCCTACAATGAGCAGTTCTTC. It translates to CASSRTRGSYNEQFF. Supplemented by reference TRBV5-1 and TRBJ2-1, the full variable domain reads KAGVTQTPRYLIKTRGQQVTLSCSPISGHRSVSWYQQTPGQGLQFLFEYFSETQRNKGNFPGRFSGRQFSNSRSEMNVSTLELGDSALYLCASSRTRGSYNEQFFGPGTRLTVL.

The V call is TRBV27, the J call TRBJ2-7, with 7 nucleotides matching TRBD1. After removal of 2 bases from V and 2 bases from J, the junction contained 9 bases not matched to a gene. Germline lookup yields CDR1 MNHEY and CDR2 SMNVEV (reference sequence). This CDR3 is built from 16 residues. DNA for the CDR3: TGTGCCAGCAGTTTAGGGCTAGGACAGGTGCCCTACGAGCAGTACTTC. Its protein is CASSLGLGQVPYEQYF.

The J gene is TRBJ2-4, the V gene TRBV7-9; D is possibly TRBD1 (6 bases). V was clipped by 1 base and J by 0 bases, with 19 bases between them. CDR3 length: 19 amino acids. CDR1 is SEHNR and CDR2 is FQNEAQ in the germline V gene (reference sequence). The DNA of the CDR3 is TGTGCCAGCAGCTTAGGCCTGATTGGGACAACCATAGCCAAAAACATTCAGTACTTC. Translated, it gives CASSLGLIGTTIAKNIQYF.

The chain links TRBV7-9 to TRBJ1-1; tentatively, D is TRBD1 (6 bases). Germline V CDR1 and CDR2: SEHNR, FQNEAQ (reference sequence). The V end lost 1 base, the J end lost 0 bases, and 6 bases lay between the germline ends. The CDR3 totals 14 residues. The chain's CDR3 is CASSLEGVNTEAFF. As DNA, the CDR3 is TGTGCCAGCAGCTTAGAGGGGGTGAACACTGAAGCTTTCTTT.

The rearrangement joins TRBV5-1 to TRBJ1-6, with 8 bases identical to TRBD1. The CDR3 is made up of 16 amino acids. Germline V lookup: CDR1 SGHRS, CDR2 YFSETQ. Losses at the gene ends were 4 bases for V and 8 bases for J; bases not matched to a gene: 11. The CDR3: CASSLGGDRGHSPLHF. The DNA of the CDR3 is TGCGCCAGCAGCCTGGGGGGAGACAGGGGCCATTCACCCCTCCACTTT.

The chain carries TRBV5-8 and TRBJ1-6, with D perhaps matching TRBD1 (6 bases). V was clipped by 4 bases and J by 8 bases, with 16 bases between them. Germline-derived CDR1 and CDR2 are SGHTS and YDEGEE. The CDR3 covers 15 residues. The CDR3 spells CASSLTGGGHSPLHF. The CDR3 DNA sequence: TGTGCCAGCAGCCTGACTGGGGGGGGCCATTCACCCCTCCACTTT.

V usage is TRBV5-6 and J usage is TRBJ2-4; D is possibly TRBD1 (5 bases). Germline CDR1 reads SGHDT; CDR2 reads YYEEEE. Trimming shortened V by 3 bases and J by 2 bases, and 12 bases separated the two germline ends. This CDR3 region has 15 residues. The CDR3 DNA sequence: TGTGCCAGCAGCTCTGCCAGGGTGCCCAAAAACATTCAGTACTTC. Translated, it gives CASSSARVPKNIQYF. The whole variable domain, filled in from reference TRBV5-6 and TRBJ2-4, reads DAGVTQSPTHLIKTRGQQVTLRCSPKSGHDTVSWYQQALGQGPQFIFQYYEEEERQRGNFPDRFSGHQFPNYSSELNVNALLLGDSALYLCASSSARVPKNIQYFGAGTRLSVL.

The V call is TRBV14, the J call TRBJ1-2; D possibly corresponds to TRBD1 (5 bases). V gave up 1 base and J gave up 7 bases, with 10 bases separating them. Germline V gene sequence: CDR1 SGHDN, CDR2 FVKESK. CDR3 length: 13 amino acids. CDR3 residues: CASSQGYRSGYTF. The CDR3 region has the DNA TGTGCCAGCAGCCAAGGCTACAGGTCTGGCTACACCTTC. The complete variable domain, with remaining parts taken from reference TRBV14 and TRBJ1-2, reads EAGVTQFPSHSVIEKGQTVTLRCDPISGHDNLYWYRRVMGKEIKFLLHFVKESKQDESGMPNNRFLAERTGGTYSTLKVQPAELEDSGVYFCASSQGYRSGYTFGSGTRLTVV.

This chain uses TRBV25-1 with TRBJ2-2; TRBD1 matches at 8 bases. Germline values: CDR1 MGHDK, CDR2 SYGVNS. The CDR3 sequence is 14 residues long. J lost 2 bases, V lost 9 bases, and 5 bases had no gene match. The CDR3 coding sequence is TGTGCCAGTAGGGGACAGGCTAACACCGGGGAGCTGTTTTTT. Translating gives CASRGQANTGELFF.

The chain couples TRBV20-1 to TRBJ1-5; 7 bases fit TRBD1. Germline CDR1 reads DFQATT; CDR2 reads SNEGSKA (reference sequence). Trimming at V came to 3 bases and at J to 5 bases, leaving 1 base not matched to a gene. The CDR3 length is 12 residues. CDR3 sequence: CSASQGDQPQHF. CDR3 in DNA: TGCAGTGCTAGTCAGGGGGATCAGCCCCAGCATTTT.

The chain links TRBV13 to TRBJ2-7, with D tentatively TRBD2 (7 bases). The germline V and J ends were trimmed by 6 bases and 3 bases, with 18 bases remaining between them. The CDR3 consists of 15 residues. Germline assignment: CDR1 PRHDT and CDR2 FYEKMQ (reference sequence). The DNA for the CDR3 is TGTGCCAGCAGTCCCCGCGGGGGCCGGGGCTACGAGCAGTACTTC. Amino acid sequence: CASSPRGGRGYEQYF.

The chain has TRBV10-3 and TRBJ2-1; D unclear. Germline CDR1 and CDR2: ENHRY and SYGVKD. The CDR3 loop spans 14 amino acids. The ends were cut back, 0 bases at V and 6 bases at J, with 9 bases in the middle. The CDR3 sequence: CAISESVQVNEQFF. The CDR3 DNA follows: TGTGCCATCAGTGAGTCGGTGCAGGTCAATGAGCAGTTCTTC.

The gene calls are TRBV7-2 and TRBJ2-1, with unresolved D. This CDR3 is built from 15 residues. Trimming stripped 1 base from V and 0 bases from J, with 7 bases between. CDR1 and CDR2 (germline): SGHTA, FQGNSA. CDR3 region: CASSLGPFSYNEQFF. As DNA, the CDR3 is TGTGCCAGCAGCTTAGGTCCCTTCTCCTACAATGAGCAGTTCTTC.

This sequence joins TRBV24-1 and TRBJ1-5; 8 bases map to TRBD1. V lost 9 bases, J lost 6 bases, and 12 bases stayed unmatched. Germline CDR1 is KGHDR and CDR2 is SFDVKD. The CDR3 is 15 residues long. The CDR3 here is CATQGAERIGQPQHF. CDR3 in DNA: TGTGCCACCCAGGGGGCGGAAAGGATCGGTCAGCCCCAGCATTTT.

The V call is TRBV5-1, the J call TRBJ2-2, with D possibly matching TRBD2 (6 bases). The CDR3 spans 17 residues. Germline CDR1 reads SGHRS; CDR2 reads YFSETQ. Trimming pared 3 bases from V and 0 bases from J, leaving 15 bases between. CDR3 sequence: CASSSEGFASNTGELFF. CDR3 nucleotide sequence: TGCGCCAGCAGCTCGGAGGGGTTTGCTTCGAACACCGGGGAGCTGTTTTTT.

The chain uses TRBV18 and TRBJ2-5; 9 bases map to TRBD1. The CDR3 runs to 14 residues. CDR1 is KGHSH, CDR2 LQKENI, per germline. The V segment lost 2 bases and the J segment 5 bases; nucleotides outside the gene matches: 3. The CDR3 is CASSPTGGSETQYF. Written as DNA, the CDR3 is TGTGCCAGCTCACCAACAGGGGGCTCGGAGACCCAGTACTTC.

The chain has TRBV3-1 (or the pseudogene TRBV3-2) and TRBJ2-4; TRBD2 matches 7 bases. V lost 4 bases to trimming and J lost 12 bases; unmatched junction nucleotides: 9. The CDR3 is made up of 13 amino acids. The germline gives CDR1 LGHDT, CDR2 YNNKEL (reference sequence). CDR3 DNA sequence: TGTGCCAGCAGCCCTCGTGGCGGGAGTTATCAGTACTTC. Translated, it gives CASSPRGGSYQYF.

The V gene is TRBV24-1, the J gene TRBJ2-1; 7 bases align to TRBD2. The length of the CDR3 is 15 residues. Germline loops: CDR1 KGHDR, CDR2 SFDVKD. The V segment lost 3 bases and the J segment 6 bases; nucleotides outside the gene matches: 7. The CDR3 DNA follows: TGTGCCACCAGTGATCCCAGCCGCGGGGGCAATGAGCAGTTCTTC. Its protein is CATSDPSRGGNEQFF.